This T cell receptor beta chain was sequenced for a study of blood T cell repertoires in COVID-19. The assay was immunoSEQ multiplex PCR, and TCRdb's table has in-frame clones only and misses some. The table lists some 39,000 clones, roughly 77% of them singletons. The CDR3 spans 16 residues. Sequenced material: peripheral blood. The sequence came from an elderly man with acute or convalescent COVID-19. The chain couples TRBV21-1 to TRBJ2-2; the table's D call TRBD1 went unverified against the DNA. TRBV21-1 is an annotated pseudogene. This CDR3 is CASSKGGDRGTGELFF. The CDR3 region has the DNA TGTGCCAGCAGCAAAGGTGGGGACAGAGGGACCGGGGAGCTGTTTTTT.